The present entry profiles one TCR beta chain with its context. This entry is derived from a study of blood T cell repertoires in COVID-19. Libraries were prepared by immunoSEQ multiplex PCR; TCRdb keeps only in-frame clonotypes and omits some of them. The sample shows about 51,000 clones, 75% to 95% of them seen only once. The CDR3 sequence is 13 residues long. V was trimmed by 2 bases and J by 3 bases, leaving 8 bases between them. The sequencing input was peripheral blood. V is TRBV12-3 or TRBV12-4 and J is TRBJ2-7; D is unclear. The sequence was obtained from a man aged 45-65 years with acute or convalescent COVID-19. As DNA, the CDR3 is TGTGCCAGCAGTTTAAGCCAGGTCTACGAGCAGTACTTC. It specifies CASSLSQVYEQYF.